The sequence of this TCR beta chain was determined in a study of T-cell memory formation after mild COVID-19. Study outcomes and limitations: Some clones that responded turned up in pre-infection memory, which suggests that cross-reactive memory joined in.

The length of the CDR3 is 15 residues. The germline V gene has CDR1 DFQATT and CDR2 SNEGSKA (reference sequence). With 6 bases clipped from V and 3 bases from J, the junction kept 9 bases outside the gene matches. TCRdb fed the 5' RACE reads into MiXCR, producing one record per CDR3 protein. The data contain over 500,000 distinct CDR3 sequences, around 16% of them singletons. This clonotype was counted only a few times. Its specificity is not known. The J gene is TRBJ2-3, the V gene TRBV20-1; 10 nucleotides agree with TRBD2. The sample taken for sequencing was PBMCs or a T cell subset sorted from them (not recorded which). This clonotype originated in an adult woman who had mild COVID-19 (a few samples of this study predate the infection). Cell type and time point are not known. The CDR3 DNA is TGCAGTGCAATAGACCGGGGACTAGCGACAGATACGCAGTATTTT. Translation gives CSAIDRGLATDTQYF.